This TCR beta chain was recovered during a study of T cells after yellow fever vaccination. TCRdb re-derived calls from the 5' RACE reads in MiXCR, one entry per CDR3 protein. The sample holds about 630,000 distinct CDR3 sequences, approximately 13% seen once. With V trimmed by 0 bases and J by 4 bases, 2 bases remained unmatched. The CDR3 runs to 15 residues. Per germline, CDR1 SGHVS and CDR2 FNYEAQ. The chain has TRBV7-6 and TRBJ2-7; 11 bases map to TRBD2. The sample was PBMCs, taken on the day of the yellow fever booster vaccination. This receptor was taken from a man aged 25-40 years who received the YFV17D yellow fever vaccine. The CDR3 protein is CASSLAVAGGYEQYF. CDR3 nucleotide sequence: TGTGCCAGCAGCTTAGCGGTAGCGGGAGGGTACGAGCAGTACTTC.